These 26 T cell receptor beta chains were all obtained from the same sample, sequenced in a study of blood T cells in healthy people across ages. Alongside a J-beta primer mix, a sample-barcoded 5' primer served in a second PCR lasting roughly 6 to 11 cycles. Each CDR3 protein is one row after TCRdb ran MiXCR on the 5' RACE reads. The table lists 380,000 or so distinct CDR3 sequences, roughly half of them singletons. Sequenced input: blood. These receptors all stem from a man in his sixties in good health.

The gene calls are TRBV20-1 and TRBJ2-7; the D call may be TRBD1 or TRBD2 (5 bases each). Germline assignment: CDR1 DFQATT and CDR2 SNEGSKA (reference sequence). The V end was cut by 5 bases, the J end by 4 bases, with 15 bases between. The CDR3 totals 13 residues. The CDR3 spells CSALAKGPYEQYF. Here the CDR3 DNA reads TGCAGTGCTCTAGCCAAGGGGCCTTACGAGCAGTACTTC.

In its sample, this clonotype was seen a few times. Here the CDR3 DNA reads TGTGCCAGCAGTGATGGTTTCAGCTCCTACGAGCAGTACTTC. It codes for CASSDGFSSYEQYF. The chain is built from TRBV25-1 and TRBJ2-7, with D unresolved. Between the trimmed V and J ends, which lost 3 bases and 0 bases, there was a span of 9 bases. CDR1 and CDR2 from the germline V gene are MGHDK and SYGVNS. The CDR3 consists of 14 residues.

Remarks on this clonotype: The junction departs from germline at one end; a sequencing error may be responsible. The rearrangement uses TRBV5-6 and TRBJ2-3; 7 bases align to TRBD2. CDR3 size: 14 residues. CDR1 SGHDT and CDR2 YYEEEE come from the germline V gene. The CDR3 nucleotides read TGTGCCTGCAGTAGAGCGGGGCGCCCAGATACGCAGTATTTT. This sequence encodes CACSRAGRPDTQYF.

Here the CDR3 DNA reads TGTGCCAGCAGCTCAGGGTGGGGTAACTATGGCTACACCTTC. Translated, it gives CASSSGWGNYGYTF. The rearrangement uses TRBV7-2 and TRBJ1-2; D possibly corresponds to TRBD1 (5 bases). The CDR3 is 14 residues long. The V end was cut by 4 bases, the J end by 1 base, with 10 bases between. Germline V gene lookup returns CDR1 SGHTA and CDR2 FQGNSA.

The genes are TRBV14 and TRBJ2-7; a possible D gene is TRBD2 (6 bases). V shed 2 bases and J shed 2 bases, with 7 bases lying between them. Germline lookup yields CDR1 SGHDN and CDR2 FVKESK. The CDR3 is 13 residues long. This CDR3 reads CASSQSGAYEQYF. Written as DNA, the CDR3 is TGTGCCAGCAGCCAATCGGGGGCCTACGAGCAGTACTTC.

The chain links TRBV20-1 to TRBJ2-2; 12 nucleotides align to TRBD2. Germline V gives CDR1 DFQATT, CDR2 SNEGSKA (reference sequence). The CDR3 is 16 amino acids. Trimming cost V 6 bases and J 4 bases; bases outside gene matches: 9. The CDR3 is CSAKIGLAGSTGELFF. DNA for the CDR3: TGCAGTGCCAAAATCGGACTAGCGGGGAGCACCGGGGAGCTGTTTTTT.

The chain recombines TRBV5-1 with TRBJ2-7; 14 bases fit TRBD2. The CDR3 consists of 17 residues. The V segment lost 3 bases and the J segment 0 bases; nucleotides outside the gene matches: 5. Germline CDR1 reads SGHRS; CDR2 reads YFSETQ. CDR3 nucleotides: TGCGCCAGCAGCTCCGGACTAGCGGGGGGCCTCTCCTACGAGCAGTACTTC. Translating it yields CASSSGLAGGLSYEQYF.

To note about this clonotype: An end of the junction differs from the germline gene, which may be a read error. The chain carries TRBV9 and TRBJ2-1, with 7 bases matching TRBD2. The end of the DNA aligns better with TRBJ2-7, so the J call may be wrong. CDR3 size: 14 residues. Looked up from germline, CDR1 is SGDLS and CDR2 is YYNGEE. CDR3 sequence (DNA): TGTGCCGGCAGCGTAGCTAGCGGAGCTTACGAGCAGTACTTC. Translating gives CAGSVASGAYEQYF.

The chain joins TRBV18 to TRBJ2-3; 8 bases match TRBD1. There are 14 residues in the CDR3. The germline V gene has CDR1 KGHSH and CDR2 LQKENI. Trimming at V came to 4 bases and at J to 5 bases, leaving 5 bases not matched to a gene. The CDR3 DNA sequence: TGTGCCAGCTCACGACAGGGGTCAGAAGATACGCAGTATTTT. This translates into CASSRQGSEDTQYF.

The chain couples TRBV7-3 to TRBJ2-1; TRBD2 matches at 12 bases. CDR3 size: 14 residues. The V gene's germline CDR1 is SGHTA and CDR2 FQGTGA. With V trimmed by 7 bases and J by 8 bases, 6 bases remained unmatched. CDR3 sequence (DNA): TGTGCCAGCAACCTAGCGGGAGGGAAGGATGAGCAGTTCTTC. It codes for CASNLAGGKDEQFF.

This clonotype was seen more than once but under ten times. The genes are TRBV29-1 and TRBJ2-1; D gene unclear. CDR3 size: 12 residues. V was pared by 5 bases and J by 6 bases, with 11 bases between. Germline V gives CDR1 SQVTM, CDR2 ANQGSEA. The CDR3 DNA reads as TGCAGCGTTCGGTTACAGCGCAATGAGCAGTTCTTC. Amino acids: CSVRLQRNEQFF.

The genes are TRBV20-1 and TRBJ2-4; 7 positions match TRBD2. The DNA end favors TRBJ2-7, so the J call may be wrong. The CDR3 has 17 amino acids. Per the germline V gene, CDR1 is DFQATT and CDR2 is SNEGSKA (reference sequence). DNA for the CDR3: TGCAGTGCTAGTTACCAGACGGGACTAATTTCCGGGGGCGAGCAGTACTTC. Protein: CSASYQTGLISGGEQYF.

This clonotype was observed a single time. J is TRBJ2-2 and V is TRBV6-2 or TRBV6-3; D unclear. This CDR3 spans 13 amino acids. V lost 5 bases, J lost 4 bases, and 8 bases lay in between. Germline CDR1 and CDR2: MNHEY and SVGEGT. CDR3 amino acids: CASSPLVTGELFF. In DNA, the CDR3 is TGTGCCAGCAGTCCTCTAGTCACCGGGGAGCTGTTTTTT.

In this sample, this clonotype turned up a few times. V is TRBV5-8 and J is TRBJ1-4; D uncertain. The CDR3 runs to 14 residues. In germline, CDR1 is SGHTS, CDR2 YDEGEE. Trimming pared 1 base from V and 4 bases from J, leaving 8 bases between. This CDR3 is CASSLYPDNEKLFF. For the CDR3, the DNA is TGTGCCAGCAGCTTGTACCCGGATAATGAAAAACTGTTTTTT.

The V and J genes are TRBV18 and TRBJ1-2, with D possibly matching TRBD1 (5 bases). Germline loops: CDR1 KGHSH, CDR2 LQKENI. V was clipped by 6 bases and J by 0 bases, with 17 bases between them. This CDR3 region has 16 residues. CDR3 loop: CASSQGAAPANYGYTF. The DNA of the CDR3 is TGTGCCAGCTCCCAAGGGGCCGCCCCAGCTAACTATGGCTACACCTTC.

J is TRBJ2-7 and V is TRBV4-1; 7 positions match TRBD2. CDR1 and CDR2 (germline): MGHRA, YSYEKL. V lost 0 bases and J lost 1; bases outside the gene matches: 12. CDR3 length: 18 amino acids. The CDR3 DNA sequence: TGCGCCAGCAGCCAAGACAAATCCCGTGCTAGCGGTTCCTACGAGCAGTACTTC. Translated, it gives CASSQDKSRASGSYEQYF.

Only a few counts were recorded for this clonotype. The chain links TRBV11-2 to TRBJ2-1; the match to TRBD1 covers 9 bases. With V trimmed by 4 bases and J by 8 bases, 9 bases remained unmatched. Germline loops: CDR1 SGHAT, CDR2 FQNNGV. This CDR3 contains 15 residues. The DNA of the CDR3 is TGTGCCAGCAGCTCCAACCGGGACAGGGTTCATGAGCAGTTCTTC. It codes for CASSSNRDRVHEQFF.

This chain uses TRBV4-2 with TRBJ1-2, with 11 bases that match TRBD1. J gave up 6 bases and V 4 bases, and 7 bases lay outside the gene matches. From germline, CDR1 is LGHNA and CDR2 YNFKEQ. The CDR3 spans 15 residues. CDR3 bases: TGTGCCAGCAGCCGCCCGGGACAGGGGGGCGATGGCTACACCTTC. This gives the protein CASSRPGQGGDGYTF.

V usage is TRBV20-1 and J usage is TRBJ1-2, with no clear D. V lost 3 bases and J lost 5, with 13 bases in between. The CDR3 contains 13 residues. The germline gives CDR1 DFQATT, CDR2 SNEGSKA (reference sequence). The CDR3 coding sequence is TGCAGTGCTAGTCCGGGTTATAGGTATGGCTACACCTTC. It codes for CSASPGYRYGYTF.

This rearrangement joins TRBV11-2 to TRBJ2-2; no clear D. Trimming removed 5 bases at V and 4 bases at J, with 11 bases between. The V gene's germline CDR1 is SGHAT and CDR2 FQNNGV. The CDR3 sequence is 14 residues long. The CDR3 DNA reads TGTGCCAGCAGCCCGCGGACCCTCACCGGGGAGCTGTTTTTT. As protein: CASSPRTLTGELFF.

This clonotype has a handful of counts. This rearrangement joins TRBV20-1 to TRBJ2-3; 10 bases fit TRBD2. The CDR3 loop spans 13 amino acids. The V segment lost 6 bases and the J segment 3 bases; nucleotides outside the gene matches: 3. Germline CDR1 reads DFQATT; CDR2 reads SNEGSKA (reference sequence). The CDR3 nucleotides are TGCAGTGCCCTACTAGCGGGGACAGATACGCAGTATTTT. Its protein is CSALLAGTDTQYF.

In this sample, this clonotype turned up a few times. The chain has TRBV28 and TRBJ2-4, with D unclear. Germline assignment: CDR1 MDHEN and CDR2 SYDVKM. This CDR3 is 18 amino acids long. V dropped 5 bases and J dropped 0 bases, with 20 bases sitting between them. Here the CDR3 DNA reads TGTGCCAGCAGTCTCGTCCGGCCCCCAGAGAAAGCCAAAAACATTCAGTACTTC. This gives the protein CASSLVRPPEKAKNIQYF.

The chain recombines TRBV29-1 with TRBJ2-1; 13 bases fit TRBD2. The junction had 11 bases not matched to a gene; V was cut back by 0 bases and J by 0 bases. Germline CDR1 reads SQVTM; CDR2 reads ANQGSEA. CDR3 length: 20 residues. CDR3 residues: CSVEDLQGTSGTLSYNEQFF. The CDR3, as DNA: TGCAGCGTTGAAGATCTTCAAGGGACTAGCGGGACTCTCTCCTACAATGAGCAGTTCTTC.

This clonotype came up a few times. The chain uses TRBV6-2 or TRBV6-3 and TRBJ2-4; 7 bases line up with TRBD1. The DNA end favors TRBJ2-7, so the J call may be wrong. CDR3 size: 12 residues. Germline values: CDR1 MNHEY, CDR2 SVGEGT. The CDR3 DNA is TGTGCCAGCCGGACAGGATACTACGAGCAGTACTTC. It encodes CASRTGYYEQYF.

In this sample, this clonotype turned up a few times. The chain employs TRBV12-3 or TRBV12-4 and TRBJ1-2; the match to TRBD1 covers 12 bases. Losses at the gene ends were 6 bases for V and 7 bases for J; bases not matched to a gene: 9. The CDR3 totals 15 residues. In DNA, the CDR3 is TGTGCCAGCAGGGGGGGGACAGGGGGCTTAGGTGGCTACACCTTC. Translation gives CASRGGTGGLGGYTF.

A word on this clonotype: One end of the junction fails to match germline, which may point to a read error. The CDR3 coding sequence is TGCAGAGTTGAAGCATGGGGACAGGGGGCCGCGGATGAGCAGTTCTTC. Protein sequence: CRVEAWGQGAADEQFF. The chain employs TRBV29-1 and TRBJ2-1; 12 bases match TRBD1. The germline V gene encodes CDR1 SQVTM and CDR2 ANQGSEA. The CDR3 is 16 residues long.